One TCR beta chain is described in this entry. Participants had their cohort set by participant-reported clinical history. The source of the sample is a study of blood T cell repertoires in COVID-19. Study information: What the recovered Cohort 3 donors had was two negative PCRs, clearance, or symptom resolution.

Original processing methods: Amplifying reference gene primers gave estimates of nucleated cell counts. The protocol was immunoSEQ multiplex PCR, while the TCRdb copy is restricted to in-frame clones and leaves out a portion. From that table come the V and J calls and clone size; the DNA was used to work out D and trimming. The table has over 110,000 clones, approximately 80% seen once. The receptor's source is a man aged 45-65 years in a cohort exposed to, infected with or recovered from COVID-19 (not recorded which). The sample consisted of PBMCs or T cells enriched from blood (not recorded which).

CDR3: CASSLPGGAGMYEQFF. The CDR3 region has the DNA TGTGCCAGCAGCTTACCCGGGGGGGCGGGGATGTATGAGCAGTTCTTC. The rearrangement links TRBV11-2 to TRBJ2-1, with 8 bases lining up with TRBD2. The CDR3 length is 16 residues. CDR1 and CDR2 (germline): SGHAT, FQNNGV. The trim removed 2 bases at V and 8 bases at J, leaving 11 bases unmatched.